Following are 21 T cell receptor beta chains from one sample sequenced in a study of blood T cell repertoires in COVID-19. Only in-frame clones appear in the TCRdb table, and some are missing; sequencing was by immunoSEQ multiplex PCR. The profile shows 65,000 or so clones, under 90% of them singletons. The sample taken for sequencing was peripheral blood. These receptors were obtained from a man aged 45-65 years with active COVID-19.

The CDR3 region is CASSPGTSGGKNIQYF. Written as DNA, the CDR3 is TGTGCCAGCAGCCCGGGGACTAGCGGGGGAAAAAACATTCAGTACTTC. The chain uses TRBV11-2 and TRBJ2-4, with 14 bases matching TRBD2. CDR1 and CDR2 from the germline V gene are SGHAT and FQNNGV. CDR3 length equals 16 residues. Losses at the gene ends were 5 bases for V and 4 bases for J; bases not matched to a gene: 4. Full variable domain (rest looked up from reference TRBV11-2 and TRBJ2-4): EAGVAQSPRYKIIEKRQSVAFWCNPISGHATLYWYQQILGQGPKLLIQFQNNGVVDDSQLPKDRFSAERLKGVDSTLKIQPAKLEDSAVYLCASSPGTSGGKNIQYFGAGTRLSVL.

The chain is built from TRBV11-2 and TRBJ2-3, with TRBD2 identical over 9 bases. V dropped 5 bases and J dropped 7; count of bases not matched to a gene: 13. This CDR3 is 16 amino acids long. The germline CDR1 and CDR2 sequences are SGHAT and FQNNGV. In DNA, the CDR3 is TGTGCCAGCAGCCCCAGGCGGGCGGGGGGGCCGCATACGCAGTATTTT. This gives the protein CASSPRRAGGPHTQYF.

The rearrangement links TRBV13 to TRBJ1-5; D is ambiguous. Between the trimmed V and J ends, which lost 5 bases and 5 bases, there was a span of 16 bases. This CDR3 has 15 amino acids. CDR1 PRHDT and CDR2 FYEKMQ come from the germline V gene (reference sequence). This CDR3 reads CASSNRAGGHQPQHF. CDR3 coding DNA: TGTGCCAGCAGCAACCGGGCCGGAGGGCATCAGCCCCAGCATTTT.

This clone was counted only a few times. The genes are TRBV7-9 and TRBJ1-6; 9 bases are shared with TRBD1. CDR3 length equals 14 residues. The V and J ends lost 5 bases and 10 bases, in that order; junction bases with no gene match: 6. Germline V gene sequence: CDR1 SEHNR, CDR2 FQNEAQ (reference sequence). The CDR3: CASSLPGQGSPLHF. In nucleotides, the CDR3 is TGTGCCAGCAGCCTTCCGGGACAGGGATCACCCCTCCACTTT.

This chain connects TRBV25-1 to TRBJ1-1, with 10 bases matching TRBD1. The CDR3 contains 15 residues. V was pared by 4 bases and J by 4 bases, with 6 bases of the junction left unmatched. Germline V gene data show CDR1 as MGHDK and CDR2 as SYGVNS. CDR3 loop: CASSALRDRGTEAFF. DNA for the CDR3: TGTGCCAGCAGTGCCCTTCGGGACAGGGGCACTGAAGCTTTCTTT.

This clone appeared a single time. The chain couples TRBV6-4 to TRBJ2-3; TRBD1 matches at 10 bases. The trim removed 5 bases at V and 0 bases at J, leaving 5 bases unmatched. Germline V CDR1 and CDR2: MRHNA, SNTAGT. The CDR3 has 16 amino acids. The CDR3 region has the DNA TGTGCCAGCAGTCGACCGGGACAGGGGAGCACAGATACGCAGTATTTT. This encodes CASSRPGQGSTDTQYF.

V usage is TRBV7-9 and J usage is TRBJ1-6; D is unresolved. The CDR3 has 12 amino acids. Trimming took off 3 bases at V and 16 bases at J, with 13 bases between the two ends. Germline CDR1 SEHNR, CDR2 FQNEAQ (reference sequence). CDR3 DNA sequence: TGTGCCAGCAGCTTCGGGTCGGGTTATCTCCACTTT. This encodes CASSFGSGYLHF.

V is TRBV6-4 and J is TRBJ1-1; 7 bases agree with TRBD1. This CDR3 contains 14 residues. Germline CDR1 and CDR2: MRHNA and SNTAGT. V gave up 6 bases and J gave up 2 bases; unmatched junction bases: 6. The CDR3 DNA follows: TGTGCCAGCAGAGGGACAGACAAAAACACTGAAGCTTTCTTT. Encoded protein: CASRGTDKNTEAFF.

The chain carries TRBV6-5 and TRBJ2-1; 10 bases agree with TRBD1. With V trimmed by 2 bases and J by 4 bases, 2 bases remained unmatched. Per the germline V gene, CDR1 is MNHEY and CDR2 is SVGAGI. The CDR3 is made up of 15 amino acids. This chain's CDR3 is CASSYDRGLYNEQFF. CDR3 bases: TGTGCCAGCAGTTACGACAGGGGGCTGTACAATGAGCAGTTCTTC.

The rearrangement joins TRBV19 to TRBJ1-2; a weak D match, TRBD1 (5 bases). The V end was cut by 0 bases, the J end by 6 bases, with 14 bases between. The CDR3 spans 15 residues. Germline CDR1 and CDR2: LNHDA and SQIVND (reference sequence). CDR3 in DNA: TGTGCCAGTAGTATAGATCGCGGGGGAGATGATGGCTACACCTTC. Amino acids: CASSIDRGGDDGYTF.

The CDR3 bases are TGTGCCAGCAGTTCGCCGGGACTAGCGGTGAACACCGGGGAGCTGTTTTTT. This encodes CASSSPGLAVNTGELFF. This rearrangement joins TRBV27 to TRBJ2-2, with TRBD2 matching over 11 bases. The V gene end was trimmed by 4 bases and the J gene end by 1 base; junction bases not matched to a gene: 5. CDR1 and CDR2 (germline): MNHEY, SMNVEV (reference sequence). The CDR3 runs 17 residues.

This clone was recorded a few times. The chain is built from TRBV19 and TRBJ1-2, with 10 bases matching TRBD1. Per the germline V gene, CDR1 is LNHDA and CDR2 is SQIVND (reference sequence). This CDR3 has 17 amino acids. The trim removed 0 bases at V and 3 bases at J, leaving 7 bases unmatched. CDR3 loop: CASSIELGGQGDYGYTF. The CDR3 nucleotides are TGTGCCAGTAGTATAGAACTAGGCGGACAGGGGGACTATGGCTACACCTTC.

The V call is TRBV5-4, the J call TRBJ2-7; a possible D gene is TRBD2 (5 bases). Germline CDR1 reads SGHNT; CDR2 reads YYREEE (reference sequence). This CDR3 region has 13 residues. V shed 4 bases and J shed 5 bases, with 13 bases lying between them. The CDR3 is CASSPNGRDEQYF. Written as DNA, the CDR3 is TGTGCCAGCAGCCCTAATGGGAGAGACGAGCAGTACTTC. Using reference TRBV5-4 and TRBJ2-7 for the parts outside the CDR3, the full variable domain is ETGVTQSPTHLIKTRGQQVTLRCSSQSGHNTVSWYQQALGQGPQFIFQYYREEENGRGNFPPRFSGLQFPNYSSELNVNALELDDSALYLCASSPNGRDEQYFGPGTRLTVT.

This clone has just one count. The CDR3 loop is CASSIGGGQPQHF. The DNA of the CDR3 is TGTGCCAGTAGTATAGGTGGGGGCCAGCCCCAGCATTTT. The chain recombines TRBV19 with TRBJ1-5; D possibly corresponds to TRBD1 (6 bases). The germline V and J ends were trimmed by 1 base and 7 bases, with 8 bases remaining between them. Germline CDR1 and CDR2: LNHDA and SQIVND (reference sequence). This CDR3 is 13 amino acids long.

The gene calls are TRBV13 and TRBJ2-5; 7 nucleotides match TRBD2. V lost 2 bases and J lost 1; bases outside the gene matches: 1. CDR3 length equals 14 residues. Germline assignment: CDR1 PRHDT and CDR2 FYEKMQ (reference sequence). The CDR3: CASSLSGTQETQYF. The CDR3 DNA sequence: TGTGCCAGCAGCTTAAGCGGGACCCAAGAGACCCAGTACTTC.

The chain links TRBV28 to TRBJ2-3; TRBD2 is a possible D gene (6 bases). Per the germline V gene, CDR1 is MDHEN and CDR2 is SYDVKM. V was clipped by 4 bases and J by 4 bases, with 12 bases between them. This CDR3 has 14 amino acids. The CDR3 bases are TGTGCCAGCAGTTCCCCCGGGACTTCAGATACGCAGTATTTT. Its protein is CASSSPGTSDTQYF.

This chain uses TRBV10-3 with TRBJ2-5; D may be TRBD2 (6 bases). CDR3 length: 15 amino acids. The germline V and J ends were trimmed by 4 bases and 2 bases, with 14 bases remaining between them. From germline, CDR1 is ENHRY and CDR2 SYGVKD. The CDR3 sequence is CAISGGREMQETQYF. Written as DNA, the CDR3 is TGTGCCATCAGTGGGGGACGGGAGATGCAAGAGACCCAGTACTTC.

The chain carries TRBV27 and TRBJ1-1, with 9 bases that match TRBD1. The CDR3 runs 13 residues. Losses at the gene ends were 7 bases for V and 4 bases for J; bases not matched to a gene: 4. Germline loops: CDR1 MNHEY, CDR2 SMNVEV (reference sequence). The CDR3 loop is CASNRQGGTEAFF. CDR3 bases: TGTGCCAGCAACCGACAGGGGGGCACTGAAGCTTTCTTT.

The V call is TRBV11-2, the J call TRBJ2-2; D remains unclear. CDR3 length equals 14 residues. Germline V lookup: CDR1 SGHAT, CDR2 FQNNGV. V was trimmed by 3 bases and J by 1 base, leaving 6 bases between them. CDR3 residues: CASSFPLNTGELFF. The CDR3 DNA follows: TGTGCCAGCAGCTTTCCCCTGAACACCGGGGAGCTGTTTTTT.

The chain uses TRBV10-3 and TRBJ2-2, with a tentative D call TRBD1 (5 bases). The V end was cut by 8 bases, the J end by 4 bases, with 11 bases between. Germline V gene data show CDR1 as ENHRY and CDR2 as SYGVKD. The CDR3 sequence is 13 residues long. CDR3 protein: CAIRWGPTGELFF. CDR3 coding DNA: TGTGCCATCCGTTGGGGCCCCACCGGGGAGCTGTTTTTT.

The chain is built from TRBV5-1 and TRBJ1-4; the D gene is possibly TRBD1 (5 bases). The CDR3 has 14 residues. Per germline, CDR1 SGHRS and CDR2 YFSETQ. V was clipped by 6 bases and J by 6 bases, with 15 bases between them. The DNA of the CDR3 is TGCGCCAGCACTCCAGGGCCCCCGGATGAAAAACTGTTTTTT. It translates to CASTPGPPDEKLFF.